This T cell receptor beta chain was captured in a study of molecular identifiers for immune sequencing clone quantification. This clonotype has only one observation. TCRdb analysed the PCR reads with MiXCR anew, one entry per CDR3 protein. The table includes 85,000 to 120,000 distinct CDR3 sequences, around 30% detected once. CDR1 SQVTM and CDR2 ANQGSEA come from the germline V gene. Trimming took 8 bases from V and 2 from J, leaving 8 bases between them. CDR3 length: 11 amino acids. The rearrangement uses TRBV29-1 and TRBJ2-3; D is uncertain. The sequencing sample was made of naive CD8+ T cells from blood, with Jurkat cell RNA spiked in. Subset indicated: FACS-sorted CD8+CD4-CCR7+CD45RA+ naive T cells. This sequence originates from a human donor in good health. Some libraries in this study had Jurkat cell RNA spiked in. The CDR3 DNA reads TGCAGCTCCGGGCCCACAGATACGCAGTATTTT. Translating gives CSSGPTDTQYF.